The 14 T cell receptor beta chains given below trace back to one sample, sequenced in a study of control samples from healthy donors and cancer patients. Method: immunoSEQ multiplex PCR; TCRdb's copy keeps in-frame clones and lacks some. The table has 120,000 or so clones, 80% to 90% seen once; the top ten hold 2.9%. Sequenced: blood. These receptors were taken from a man between 60 and 70 years old in good health.

This chain connects TRBV20-1 to TRBJ2-3; D is unresolved. This CDR3 has 11 amino acids. Germline CDR1 and CDR2: DFQATT and SNEGSKA (reference sequence). V lost 7 bases and J lost 8, with 13 bases in between. In DNA form, the CDR3 reads TGCAGTGTTCTAGATCACGGTACGCAGTATTTT. The encoded protein is CSVLDHGTQYF.

In this sample, this clone turned up once. V and J are TRBV3-1 (or the pseudogene TRBV3-2) and TRBJ1-3; D remains unclear. Trimming took off 4 bases at V and 8 bases at J, with 18 bases between the two ends. The CDR3 sequence is 15 residues long. The germline V gene encodes CDR1 LGHDT and CDR2 YNNKEL (reference sequence). CDR3 coding DNA: TGTGCCAGCAGCCCCGGGGATGGGTTTCGGGACACCATATATTTT. This gives the protein CASSPGDGFRDTIYF.

The CDR3 nucleotides are TGTGCTAGTGGTTTGGCCGCAGGAGACAGGGGGCCGTGGAACACTGAAGCTTTCTTT. Residues: CASGLAAGDRGPWNTEAFF. The V gene is TRBV12-5, the J gene TRBJ1-1, with 10 bases lining up with TRBD1. Germline values: CDR1 LGHNT, CDR2 FRNRAP. This CDR3 has 19 residues. Trimming took 1 base from V and 1 from J; bases not matched to a gene: 12.

This chain uses TRBV7-2 with TRBJ2-3, with unresolved D. This CDR3 is 15 amino acids long. V was clipped by 1 base and J by 2 bases, with 10 bases between them. Germline CDR1 is SGHTA and CDR2 is FQGNSA. The CDR3 DNA is TGTGCCAGCAGCTTAGAGCAACTACCCACAGATACGCAGTATTTT. This translates into CASSLEQLPTDTQYF.

The chain carries TRBV27 and TRBJ2-7; a weak D match, TRBD2 (6 bases). CDR1 MNHEY and CDR2 SMNVEV come from the germline V gene (reference sequence). Trimming took 1 base from V and 3 from J, leaving 13 bases between them. CDR3 length: 15 residues. CDR3 residues: CASSLYRAGNYEQYF. DNA of the CDR3: TGTGCCAGCAGTTTATATCGAGCGGGCAACTACGAGCAGTACTTC.

The CDR3 bases are TGTGCCAGCAGTTTAGCGAGTAATTCACCCCTCCACTTT. This sequence encodes CASSLASNSPLHF. The chain combines TRBV12-3 or TRBV12-4 with TRBJ1-6, with D hard to call. V was clipped by 0 bases and J by 6 bases, with 3 bases between them. CDR3 length: 13 residues.

The genes are TRBV7-2 and TRBJ2-1; 7 bases are a match to TRBD2. Per germline, CDR1 SGHTA and CDR2 FQGNSA. J gave up 6 bases and V 5 bases, and 10 bases lay outside the gene matches. The length of the CDR3 is 15 residues. The chain's CDR3 is CASSPMGGVSNEQFF. Here the CDR3 DNA reads TGTGCCAGCAGCCCCATGGGGGGGGTCTCCAATGAGCAGTTCTTC. The complete variable domain, with remaining parts taken from reference TRBV7-2 and TRBJ2-1, reads GAGVSQSPSNKVTEKGKDVELRCDPISGHTALYWYRQSLGQGLEFLIYFQGNSAPDKSGLPSDRFSAERTGGSVSTLTIQRTQQEDSAVYLCASSPMGGVSNEQFFGPGTRLTVL.

The chain couples TRBV28 to TRBJ2-3; no clear D gene. Germline CDR1 is MDHEN and CDR2 is SYDVKM. The CDR3 runs to 13 residues. V was clipped by 4 bases and J by 6 bases, with 11 bases between them. DNA of the CDR3: TGTGCCAGCAGTTCGGTACCCTTGGATACGCAGTATTTT. It specifies CASSSVPLDTQYF.

This chain connects TRBV6-1 to TRBJ1-6; no firm D call. V gave up 0 bases and J gave up 11 bases, with 8 bases separating them. The CDR3 loop spans 13 amino acids. Germline-derived CDR1 and CDR2 are MNHNS and SASEGT. CDR3 loop: CASSEAPMAPLHF. The CDR3 DNA reads TGTGCCAGCAGTGAAGCCCCTATGGCACCCCTCCACTTT.

This clone is a singleton in its sample. The CDR3 bases are TGTGCCTGGATGGCGCAACTGAACACTGAAGCTTTCTTT. This gives the protein CAWMAQLNTEAFF. This chain connects TRBV30 to TRBJ1-1; D is undetermined. Trimming removed 4 bases from V and 0 bases from J, with 9 bases in between. The CDR3 consists of 13 residues. The germline V gene has CDR1 GTSNPN and CDR2 SVGIG (reference sequence).

The genes are TRBV21-1 and TRBJ1-5. TRBV21-1 counts as a pseudogene. The CDR3 is made up of 17 amino acids. The CDR3 protein is CASSKGVTGCGGQPQHF. CDR3 in DNA: TGTGCCAGCAGCAAAGGGGTTACTGGTTGTGGTGGTCAGCCCCAGCATTTT.

The CDR3 sequence is CASSYSTATSGNTIYF. CDR3 in DNA: TGTGCCAGCAGTTACTCGACAGCTACCTCTGGAAACACCATATATTTT. The chain joins TRBV6-5 to TRBJ1-3; a weak D match, TRBD1 (5 bases). Germline V gene lookup returns CDR1 MNHEY and CDR2 SVGAGI. Between the trimmed V and J ends, which lost 0 bases and 0 bases, there was a span of 9 bases. The CDR3 consists of 16 residues.

This clone has only one observation. The V and J genes are TRBV10-3 and TRBJ2-7, with no clear D. CDR1 and CDR2 (germline): ENHRY, SYGVKD. The CDR3 spans 13 residues. V was cut by 2 bases and J by 1 base, with 6 bases left in between. The DNA for the CDR3 is TGTGCCATCAGTGAGGTACAGTCCTACGAGCAGTACTTC. Protein: CAISEVQSYEQYF.

V is TRBV18 and J is TRBJ1-2; D perhaps matches TRBD1 (6 bases). V was cut by 3 bases and J by 4 bases, with 21 bases left in between. CDR3 length: 17 amino acids. CDR1 and CDR2 from the germline V gene are KGHSH and LQKENI. CDR3 nucleotides: TGTGCCAGCTCACCGTTTGCAGGGGCAGAGGAGGGCTATGGCTACACCTTC. Its protein product is CASSPFAGAEEGYGYTF.